This T cell receptor beta chain comes out of a study of T cell responses to AZD1222 COVID-19 vaccine. Germline V CDR1 and CDR2: SGHRS, YFSETQ. Deletions cut 3 bases from V and 7 bases from J, with 6 bases between. The CDR3 loop spans 11 amino acids. On this clone: Its antigen is undetermined.

General observations from the study: Donors were chiefly white British, with a greater number of females, and clonal diversity was perhaps underestimated. Unmutated variant regions reportedly attract nearly half of all spike-specific TCRs. Sampling captured repertoires only after the peak T cell response. Once two AZD1222 doses were given, Spike-specific TCR breadth and depth went up.

Clones were read by immunoSEQ multiplex PCR, and TCRdb kept only the in-frame ones, dropping some. This table holds roughly 130,000 clones, about 85% found once. V gene TRBV5-1 combines with J gene TRBJ2-3; D not certain. The sample was peripheral blood, taken on day 0 of AZD1222 vaccination. The sequence was collected from an adult in good health. CDR3 in amino acids: CASSSPNTQYF. As DNA, the CDR3 is TGCGCCAGCAGCTCGCCCAATACGCAGTATTTT.